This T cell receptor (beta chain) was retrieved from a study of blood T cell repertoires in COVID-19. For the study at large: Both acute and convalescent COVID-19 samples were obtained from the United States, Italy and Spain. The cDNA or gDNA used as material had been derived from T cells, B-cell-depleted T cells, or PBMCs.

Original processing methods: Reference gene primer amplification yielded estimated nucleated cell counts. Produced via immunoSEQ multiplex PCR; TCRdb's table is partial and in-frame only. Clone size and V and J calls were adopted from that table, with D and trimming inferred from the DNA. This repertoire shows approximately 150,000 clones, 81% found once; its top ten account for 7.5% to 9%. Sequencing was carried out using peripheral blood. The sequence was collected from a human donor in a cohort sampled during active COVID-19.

The CDR3 DNA reads as TGTGCCAGCAGTATACTGGGGTTAGCGGGGGACTACGAGCAGTACTTC. It encodes CASSILGLAGDYEQYF. The V gene is TRBV28, the J gene TRBJ2-7; 9 nucleotides align to TRBD2. The trim removed 5 bases at V and 3 bases at J, leaving 11 bases unmatched. Germline assignment: CDR1 MDHEN and CDR2 SYDVKM. This CDR3 has 16 residues.